Below are 22 T cell receptor beta chains sequenced from a single sample in a study of CD8+ T cells in alopecia areata listed by TCRdb under 2018. The library was built by means of the immunoSEQ multiplex PCR assay. For TCR sequencing, RNA was extracted from every sample and reverse transcribed into cDNA to serve as template. Held by TCRdb, this immuneACCESS table contains in-frame sequences only and omits some clones. Under half of the omission traces to an unresolved V gene where checked; the cause of the rest is unknown. The table gives 200,000 to 300,000 clones for this sample, with none occurring only once. The ten most abundant clones make up 1.2% of the sample. Pooled mouse cutaneous lymph node cells were stained for CD4, CD8alpha, NKG2D, NKG2ACE and other markers, then sorted on a BD Influx. The sequencing input was CD4+ T cells sorted from a lymph node. Receptors originate from a C3H/HeJ mouse with alopecia areata. The MHC haplotype carried by mice of this strain is H2-k.

With respect to this clone: Gene names are mouse gene names. The read is 4 residues too short to cover the CDR3 end, so that end is filled in from the germline J gene. The chain couples TRBV13-1 to TRBJ2-1; 9 nucleotides line up with TRBD2. V lost 3 bases and J lost 6; bases outside the gene matches: 4. Germline V CDR1 and CDR2: NSHNY, SYGAGN. The CDR3 extends over 14 amino acids. CDR3: CASSGLGEGAEQFF. The DNA read from the CDR3 is TGTGCCAGCAGTGGACTGGGGGAAGGTGCT.

This clone was observed many times. Gene names follow the mouse nomenclature. The DNA ends 3 residues before the CDR3 does, and the rest of the CDR3 is filled in from the germline J gene. J is TRBJ1-6 and V is TRBV14; weak D call: TRBD1 (6 bases). TRBJ1-6 is labeled an ORF, and its function is uncertain. The V gene lost 5 bases and the J gene lost 4 bases, with 10 bases spanning the gap. Germline loops: CDR1 SGHDT, CDR2 FRDEAV. The CDR3 is made up of 14 amino acids. The part of the CDR3 DNA that was read is TGTGCCAGCAGGACGGGACAATATAATTCGCCC. It is translated as CASRTGQYNSP. The whole CDR3 region reads CASRTGQYNSPLYF.

With respect to this clone: Mouse gene names apply. Read coverage stops 4 residues before the CDR3 terminus; the germline J gene supplies the remainder. The chain joins TRBV5 to TRBJ2-2; TRBD2 matches 10 bases. Germline values: CDR1 LGHNA, CDR2 YNLKQL (reference sequence). J was trimmed by 1 base and V by 4 bases; bases with no gene match: 9. CDR3 length: 18 residues. CDR3 bases read: TGTGCCAGCAGCCCCATACCCAGGGACTGGGGAAACACCGGG. This encodes CASSPIPRDWGNTG. The full CDR3 sequence reads CASSPIPRDWGNTGQLYF.

Many counts were recorded for this clone. Gene names and germline refer to mouse. The read falls 4 residues short of the CDR3 end, and the missing part is taken from the germline J gene. The chain recombines TRBV13-1 with TRBJ2-5; 8 bases line up with TRBD1. Germline CDR1 NSHNY, CDR2 SYGAGN. CDR3 length: 15 residues. The junction had 4 bases not matched to a gene; V was cut back by 3 bases and J by 1 base. This chain's CDR3 is CASSGHRGDQDTQYF. The CDR3 DNA, read in part, is TGTGCCAGCAGTGGCCACAGGGGGGACCAAGAC.

This clone occurred a few times. Gene names are the mouse ones. The sequenced fragment ends 4 residues before the CDR3 boundary, so the rest is inferred from the germline J gene. The chain couples TRBV19 to TRBJ2-1; 11 nucleotides match TRBD2. V shed 5 bases, J shed 0 bases, and the junction held 4 bases outside the gene matches. The CDR3 has 16 residues. Germline V gene lookup returns CDR1 FNHDT and CDR2 SITEND (reference sequence). The CDR3 sequence: CASRGLGASNYAEQFF. The covered CDR3 bases are TGTGCCAGCAGGGGACTGGGGGCCTCTAACTATGCT. Full variable domain (rest looked up from reference TRBV19 and TRBJ2-1): GGIITQTPKFLIGQEGQKLTLKCQQNFNHDTMYWYRQDSGKGLRLIYYSITENDLQKGDLSEGYDASREKKSSFSLTVTSAQKNEMAVFLCASRGLGASNYAEQFFGPGTRLTVL.

For this clone: All gene names here are mouse names. The missing CDR3 end, 4 residues past where the read stops, is filled in from the germline J gene. The identical CDR3 is also encoded by other nucleotide sequences in the sample. V usage is TRBV13-1 and J usage is TRBJ1-1; D unclear. Germline V gene data show CDR1 as NSHNY and CDR2 as SYGAGN. V dropped 3 bases and J dropped 0 bases, with 6 bases sitting between them. CDR3 length: 13 amino acids. Incomplete CDR3 DNA: TGTGCCAGCAGTGCTGGACAGAACACA. Amino acid sequence: CASSAGQNT. The whole CDR3 sequence is CASSAGQNTEVFF.

As for this clone: Genes and germline come from the mouse. The read is 4 residues too short to cover the CDR3 end, so that end is filled in from the germline J gene. The sample carries other DNA sequences with the same CDR3. The chain employs TRBV12-1 and TRBJ1-2; TRBD1 matches 9 bases. This CDR3 comprises 14 residues. Unmatched junction bases numbered 2, after V lost 4 bases and J lost 0 bases. The V gene's germline CDR1 is SGHSN and CDR2 HYEKVE. The covered CDR3 bases are TGTGCCAGCTCCCGGGACAGGGCAAACTCC. This sequence encodes CASSRDRANS. The CDR3 in its entirety is CASSRDRANSDYTF.

On this clone itself: The gene names given are mouse names. The DNA ends 4 residues before the CDR3 does, and the rest of the CDR3 is filled in from the germline J gene. This sample also contains other DNA sequences that code for the same CDR3. This rearrangement joins TRBV1 to TRBJ2-7; 7 bases agree with TRBD1. The germline gives CDR1 NSQYPW, CDR2 LRSPGD (reference sequence). V gave up 4 bases and J gave up 0 bases; unmatched junction bases: 3. The CDR3 is 14 residues long. The chain's CDR3 is CTCSDRGSSYEQYF. The CDR3 DNA, read in part, is TGCACCTGCAGTGACAGGGGTTCCTCCTAT.

The sample holds a few counts of this clone. Here the gene names and germline are mouse. Read sequence stops 4 residues before the CDR3 end, and the germline J gene provides the missing end. This chain uses TRBV1 with TRBJ1-2, with 8 nucleotides matching TRBD1. V lost 6 bases, J lost 4 bases, and 7 bases stayed unmatched. Germline CDR1 is NSQYPW and CDR2 is LRSPGD (reference sequence). The CDR3 has 14 residues. The sequenced part of the CDR3 DNA is TGCACCTGCAGCCCAGGGGGCGCCGGCTCC. Its protein product is CTCSPGGAGS. The entire CDR3 protein is CTCSPGGAGSDYTF.

The table lists this clone with a few counts. Gene and germline names: mouse. The DNA ends 4 residues before the CDR3 does, and the rest of the CDR3 is filled in from the germline J gene. The chain joins TRBV5 to TRBJ2-3, with TRBD1 identical over 12 bases. V lost 3 bases to trimming and J lost 4 bases; unmatched junction nucleotides: 2. CDR1 is LGHNA and CDR2 is YNLKQL in the germline V gene (reference sequence). This CDR3 is 15 amino acids long. CDR3 DNA (partial): TGTGCCAGCAGCCAGGGACAGGGGGCTTCAGAA. This gives the protein CASSQGQGASE. The CDR3 as a whole reads CASSQGQGASETLYF.

About this clone itself: Gene names and germline match the mouse. The read ends 4 residues shy of where the CDR3 ends; the end is completed using the germline J gene. This chain links TRBV13-1 with TRBJ2-1; D may be TRBD1 (6 bases). The CDR3 totals 15 residues. Looked up from germline, CDR1 is NSHNY and CDR2 is SYGAGN. Trimming took 3 bases from V and 1 from J, leaving 11 bases between them. The CDR3 is CASSGPGVNYAEQFF. The part of the CDR3 DNA that was read is TGTGCCAGCAGTGGCCCAGGGGTGAACTATGCT.

With regard to this clone: Gene names denote mouse genes. The sequenced fragment ends 4 residues before the CDR3 boundary, so the rest is inferred from the germline J gene. J is TRBJ2-1 and V is TRBV13-3; 13 bases line up with TRBD2. The CDR3 is made up of 15 amino acids. V was clipped by 3 bases and J by 3 bases; unmatched bases: 0. Germline-derived CDR1 and CDR2 are NNHDY and SYVADS. This chain's CDR3 is CASSGDWGGYAEQFF. CDR3 bases read: TGTGCCAGCAGTGGGGACTGGGGGGGCTATGCT.

This clone was seen a handful of times. Here the gene names and germline are mouse. The CDR3 is cut off 4 residues early in the read; its end comes from the germline J gene. The chain joins TRBV29 to TRBJ2-3; D call uncertain. Per germline, CDR1 MSHET and CDR2 SYDVDS. CDR3 length: 13 amino acids. Trimming left V 0 bases short and J 3 bases short, with 4 bases between. The covered CDR3 bases are TGTGCTAGCAGTTTATCGTGGGCAGAA. This translates into CASSLSWAE. The whole CDR3 is CASSLSWAETLYF.

In regard to this clone: Each gene name is a mouse one. The read ends 4 residues shy of where the CDR3 ends; the end is completed using the germline J gene. This chain uses TRBV13-3 with TRBJ2-2; no definite D call. Germline CDR1 reads NNHDY; CDR2 reads SYVADS. This CDR3 is 15 amino acids long. Trimming took off 2 bases at V and 0 bases at J, with 8 bases between the two ends. CDR3 sequence reads: CASSDYRANTGQLYF. The sequenced CDR3 bases are TGTGCCAGCAGTGACTACAGAGCAAACACCGGG.

A few counts support this clone. Gene names are mouse gene names. The read ends 4 residues early relative to the CDR3; the germline J gene fills the gap. This chain joins TRBV13-3 and TRBJ2-1; 9 bases match TRBD1. Germline V lookup: CDR1 NNHDY, CDR2 SYVADS. V shed 5 bases and J 3 bases; nucleotides not matched to a gene: 3. The CDR3 has 14 amino acids. The CDR3 is CASRGTGTYAEQFF. The covered CDR3 bases are TGTGCCAGCAGGGGGACAGGGACCTATGCT.

This clone was detected a few times. The genes and germline here are from mouse. The read terminates 4 residues ahead of where the CDR3 ends, so the germline J gene completes it. The chain couples TRBV13-1 to TRBJ2-5; 11 bases align to TRBD2. J gave up 3 bases and V 0 bases, and 9 bases lay outside the gene matches. The CDR3 extends over 18 amino acids. The germline CDR1 and CDR2 sequences are NSHNY and SYGAGN. The sequenced part of the CDR3 DNA is TGTGCCAGCAGTGATGCTGGGACTGGGGGCAAGGAACAAGAC. It is translated as CASSDAGTGGKEQD. The whole CDR3 reads CASSDAGTGGKEQDTQYF.

Only a few counts were recorded for this clone. This may be a read error, as it is one base from a much larger clone. Genes and germline are mouse. The read terminates 4 residues ahead of where the CDR3 ends, so the germline J gene completes it. This sample includes further DNA sequences coding for the same CDR3. V is TRBV12-1 and J is TRBJ1-2; no reliable D call. The CDR3 contains 13 residues. Trimming pared 3 bases from V and 0 bases from J, leaving 7 bases between. Germline-derived CDR1 and CDR2 are SGHSN and HYEKVE. The CDR3 reads CASSVTTNSDYTF. Incomplete CDR3 DNA: TGTGCCAGCTCTGTGACAACAAACTCC.

This clone has a handful of counts. Mouse names are used for the genes. The sequenced fragment ends 3 residues before the CDR3 boundary, so the rest is inferred from the germline J gene. Different DNA sequences within this sample yield the same CDR3. The chain is built from TRBV13-2 and TRBJ1-6; TRBD1 matches at 10 bases. TRBJ1-6 is an ORF; its function is uncertain. This CDR3 comprises 16 residues. Germline values: CDR1 NNHNN, CDR2 SYGAGS (reference sequence). The V gene end was trimmed by 4 bases and the J gene end by 1 base; junction bases not matched to a gene: 2. The part of the CDR3 DNA that was read is TGTGCCAGCGGTCCGGGACAGGGGTCCTATAATTCGCCC. Translation: CASGPGQGSYNSP. In full, the CDR3 reads CASGPGQGSYNSPLYF.

As to this clone: Mouse gene names apply. The read halts 4 residues ahead of the CDR3 end, with the missing end drawn from the germline J gene. The chain is built from TRBV17 and TRBJ2-2, with TRBD2 identical over 10 bases. Germline CDR1 reads MNHDT; CDR2 reads YYDKIL. V shed 5 bases and J 1 base; nucleotides not matched to a gene: 7. This CDR3 contains 17 residues. CDR3 bases read: TGTGCTAGCAGTGGGGCTCGGGACTGGGGAAACACCGGG. It is translated as CASSGARDWGNTG. The CDR3 as a whole reads CASSGARDWGNTGQLYF.

This clone was seen only a few times. Gene names denote mouse genes. The CDR3 end falls 3 residues outside the read, so it is completed with the germline J gene. The chain carries TRBV1 and TRBJ1-6; D not resolved. TRBJ1-6 counts as an open reading frame of uncertain function. The ends were cut back, 0 bases at V and 1 base at J, with 4 bases in the middle. The germline CDR1 and CDR2 sequences are NSQYPW and LRSPGD (reference sequence). The CDR3 is made up of 15 amino acids. Here the CDR3 reads CTCSAEQSYNSPLYF. Incomplete CDR3 DNA: TGCACCTGCAGTGCAGAACAATCCTATAATTCGCCC.

Remarks on this clone: Here the gene names and germline are mouse. Read data end 4 residues before the CDR3 end; the end is taken from the germline J gene. The chain couples TRBV1 to TRBJ1-2; 9 bases line up with TRBD1. CDR3 size: 14 residues. Germline assignment: CDR1 NSQYPW and CDR2 LRSPGD (reference sequence). Trimming cost V 4 bases and J 4 bases; bases outside gene matches: 4. CDR3 protein: CTCSGTGAGSDYTF. The CDR3 bases that were read are TGCACCTGCAGTGGGACAGGGGCGGGCTCC.

For this clone: The genes and germline here are from mouse. The read falls 4 residues short of the CDR3 end, and the missing part is taken from the germline J gene. The chain recombines TRBV13-2 with TRBJ1-1, with TRBD1 matching over 7 bases. CDR3 length equals 14 residues. J lost 0 bases, V lost 6 bases, and 5 bases had no gene match. The germline V gene encodes CDR1 NNHNN and CDR2 SYGAGS (reference sequence). CDR3 sequence: CASAPGQTNTEVFF. The DNA read from the CDR3 is TGTGCCAGCGCTCCGGGACAGACAAACACA.